This TCR beta chain was retrieved from a study of OX40 agonist ivuxolimab in advanced cancers. Background on the study: Intravenous ivuxolimab was administered to patients every 2 weeks at 0.01 to 10 mg/kg. Study-wide results and caveats: CD4+ and CD8+ T cells in blood underwent clonal expansion by week 6 at 0.1 to 3.0 mg/kg.

On this clone itself: What it recognizes is unknown.

Assay: immunoSEQ multiplex PCR; the TCRdb copy retains only in-frame clones and omits some. The repertoire has roughly 32,000 clones, approximately 80% of them found once; the top ten carry around a fifth. Trimming removed 4 bases from V and 0 bases from J; junction bases left unmatched: 3. In germline, CDR1 is SGHKS, CDR2 YYEKEE (reference sequence). This CDR3 region has 15 residues. Source: CD4+ or CD8+ T cells sorted from blood, taken in a trial of the OX40 agonist ivuxolimab. V usage is TRBV5-5 and J usage is TRBJ1-5; 8 nucleotides agree with TRBD1. The receptor's source is an adult with an advanced solid tumor such as melanoma, head and neck, liver or kidney cancer. CDR3 protein: CASSGQGGSNQPQHF. Written as DNA, the CDR3 is TGTGCCAGCAGCGGACAGGGCGGTAGCAATCAGCCCCAGCATTTT.